The 3 T cell receptor beta chains below were found in one sample sequenced in a study of blood T cell repertoires in COVID-19. Generated by immunoSEQ multiplex PCR, the TCRdb table keeps only in-frame clones and is missing some. The sample gives roughly 150,000 clones, approximately 88% of which show up once; about 2.6% is in the top ten. The sequencing input was peripheral blood. These receptors originate from a man in his 60s with acute or convalescent COVID-19.

The rearrangement uses TRBV7-3 and TRBJ2-5; TRBD1 agrees at 8 bases. The CDR3 is made up of 14 amino acids. CDR1 and CDR2 from the germline V gene are SGHTA and FQGTGA. J was trimmed by 4 bases and V by 5 bases; bases with no gene match: 6. CDR3 sequence reads: CASSPGGAVETQYF. The CDR3 DNA is TGTGCCAGCAGCCCAGGGGGCGCGGTAGAGACCCAGTACTTC. The variable domain in full, with the rest retrieved from reference TRBV7-3 and TRBJ2-5, is GAGVSQTPSNKVTEKGKYVELRCDPISGHTALYWYRQSLGQGPEFLIYFQGTGAADDSGLPNDRFFAVRPEGSVSTLKIQRTERGDSAVYLCASSPGGAVETQYFGPGTRLLVL.

This clone was detected a few times. The chain recombines TRBV19 with TRBJ1-3, with D tentatively TRBD1 (6 bases). There are 14 residues in the CDR3. V was trimmed by 6 bases and J by 4 bases, leaving 13 bases between them. CDR1 LNHDA and CDR2 SQIVND come from the germline V gene (reference sequence). The CDR3 loop is CASSRRDKGNTIYF. The CDR3 DNA reads as TGTGCCAGTAGCCGCCGGGACAAGGGAAACACCATATATTTT.

The CDR3 loop is CASSPDRAGEQYF. CDR3 nucleotides: TGCGCCAGCAGCCCGGACAGGGCGGGAGAGCAGTACTTC. V is TRBV5-1 and J is TRBJ2-7; 8 positions match TRBD1. V was clipped by 4 bases and J by 7 bases; unmatched bases: 7. This CDR3 spans 13 amino acids. CDR1 SGHRS and CDR2 YFSETQ come from the germline V gene.